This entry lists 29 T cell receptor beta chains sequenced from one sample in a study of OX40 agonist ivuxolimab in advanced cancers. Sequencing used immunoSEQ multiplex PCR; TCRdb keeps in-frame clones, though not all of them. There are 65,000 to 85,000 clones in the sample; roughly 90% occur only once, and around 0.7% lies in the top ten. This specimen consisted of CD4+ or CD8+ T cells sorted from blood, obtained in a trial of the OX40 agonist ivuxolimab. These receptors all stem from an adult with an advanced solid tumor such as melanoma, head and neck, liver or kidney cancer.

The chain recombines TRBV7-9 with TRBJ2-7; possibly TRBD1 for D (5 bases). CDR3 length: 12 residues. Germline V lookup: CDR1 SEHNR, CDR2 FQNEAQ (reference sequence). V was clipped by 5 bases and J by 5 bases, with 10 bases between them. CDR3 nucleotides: TGTGCCAGCAGCCCGCGACAGAACGAGCAGTACTTC. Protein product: CASSPRQNEQYF.

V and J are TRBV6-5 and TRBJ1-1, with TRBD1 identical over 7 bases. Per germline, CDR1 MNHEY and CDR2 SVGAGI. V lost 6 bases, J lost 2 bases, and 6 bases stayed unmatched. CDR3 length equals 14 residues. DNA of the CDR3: TGTGCCAGCAGGGCTACAGGGGCTAACACTGAAGCTTTCTTT. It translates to CASRATGANTEAFF.

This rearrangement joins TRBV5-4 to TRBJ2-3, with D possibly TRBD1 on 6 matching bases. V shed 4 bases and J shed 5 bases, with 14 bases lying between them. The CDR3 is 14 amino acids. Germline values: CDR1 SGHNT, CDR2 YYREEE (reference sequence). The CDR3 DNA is TGTGCCAGCAGCCCCAGGGGACCCGAAGATACGCAGTATTTT. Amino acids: CASSPRGPEDTQYF.

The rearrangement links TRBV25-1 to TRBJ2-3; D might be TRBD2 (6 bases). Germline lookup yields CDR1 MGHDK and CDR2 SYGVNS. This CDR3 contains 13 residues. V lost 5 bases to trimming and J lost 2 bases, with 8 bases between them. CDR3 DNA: TGTGCCAGCAGTAGGGACTTCACAGATACGCAGTATTTT. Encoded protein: CASSRDFTDTQYF.

CDR3 coding DNA: TGCGCCAGCATTCACGGCGGGGGTGCCTACGAGCAGTACTTC. Residues: CASIHGGGAYEQYF. The genes are TRBV10-2 and TRBJ2-7; 7 bases are a match to TRBD2. With V trimmed by 7 bases and J by 2 bases, 8 bases remained unmatched. This CDR3 contains 14 residues. CDR1 and CDR2 from the germline V gene are WSHSY and SAAADI.

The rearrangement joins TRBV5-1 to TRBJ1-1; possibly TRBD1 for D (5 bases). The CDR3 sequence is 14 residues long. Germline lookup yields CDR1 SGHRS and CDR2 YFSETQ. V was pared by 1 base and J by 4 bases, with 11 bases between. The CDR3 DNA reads TGCGCCAGCAGCTTGATTGTGGGGGGCACTGAAGCTTTCTTT. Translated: CASSLIVGGTEAFF.

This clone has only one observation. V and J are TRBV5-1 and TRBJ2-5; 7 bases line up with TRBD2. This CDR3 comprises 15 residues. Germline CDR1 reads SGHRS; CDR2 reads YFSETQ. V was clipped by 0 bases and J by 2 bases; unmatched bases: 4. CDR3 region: CASSLGLAEQETQYF. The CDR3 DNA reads TGCGCCAGCAGCTTGGGGCTAGCGGAGCAAGAGACCCAGTACTTC. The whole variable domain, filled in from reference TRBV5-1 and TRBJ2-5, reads KAGVTQTPRYLIKTRGQQVTLSCSPISGHRSVSWYQQTPGQGLQFLFEYFSETQRNKGNFPGRFSGRQFSNSRSEMNVSTLELGDSALYLCASSLGLAEQETQYFGPGTRLLVL.

The CDR3 loop is CACQGDAYEQYF. CDR3 DNA: TGTGCCTGTCAGGGGGATGCCTACGAGCAGTACTTC. The chain carries TRBV30 and TRBJ2-7, with 7 bases fitting TRBD1. Losses at the gene ends were 6 bases for V and 2 bases for J; bases not matched to a gene: 4. This CDR3 spans 12 amino acids. The germline V gene encodes CDR1 GTSNPN and CDR2 SVGIG (reference sequence).

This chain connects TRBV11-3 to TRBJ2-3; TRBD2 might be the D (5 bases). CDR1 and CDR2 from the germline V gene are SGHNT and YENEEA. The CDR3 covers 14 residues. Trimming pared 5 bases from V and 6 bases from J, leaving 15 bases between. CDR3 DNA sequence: TGTGCCAGCAGCCCGACTACAACTATTGATACGCAGTATTTT. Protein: CASSPTTTIDTQYF.

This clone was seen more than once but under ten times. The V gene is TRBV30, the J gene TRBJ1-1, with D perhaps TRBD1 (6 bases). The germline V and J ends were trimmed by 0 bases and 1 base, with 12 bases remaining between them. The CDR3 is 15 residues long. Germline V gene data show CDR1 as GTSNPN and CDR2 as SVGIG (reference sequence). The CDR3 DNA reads TGTGCCTGGAGTGTACGAAGGGGGGAGAACACTGAAGCTTTCTTT. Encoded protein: CAWSVRRGENTEAFF.

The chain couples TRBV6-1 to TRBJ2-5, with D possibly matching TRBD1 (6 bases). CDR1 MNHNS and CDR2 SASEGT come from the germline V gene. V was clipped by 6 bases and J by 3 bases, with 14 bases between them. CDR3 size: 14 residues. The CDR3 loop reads CASRSGDSKETQYF. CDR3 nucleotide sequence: TGTGCCAGCAGATCAGGGGATTCCAAAGAGACCCAGTACTTC.

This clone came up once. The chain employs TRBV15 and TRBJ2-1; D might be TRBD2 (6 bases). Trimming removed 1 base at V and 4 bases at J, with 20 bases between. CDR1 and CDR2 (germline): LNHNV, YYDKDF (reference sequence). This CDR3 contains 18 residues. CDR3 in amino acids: CATSRVTHGAGTYNEQFF. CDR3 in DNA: TGTGCCACCAGCAGAGTAACGCACGGGGCGGGAACATACAATGAGCAGTTCTTC.

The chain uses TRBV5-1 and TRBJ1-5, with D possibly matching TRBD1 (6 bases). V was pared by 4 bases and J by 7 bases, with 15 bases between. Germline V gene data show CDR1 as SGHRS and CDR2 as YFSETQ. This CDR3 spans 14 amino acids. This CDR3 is CASSHRGGEQPQHF. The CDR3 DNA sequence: TGCGCCAGCAGCCACCGAGGGGGTGAGCAGCCCCAGCATTTT. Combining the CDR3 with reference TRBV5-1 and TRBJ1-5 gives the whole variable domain KAGVTQTPRYLIKTRGQQVTLSCSPISGHRSVSWYQQTPGQGLQFLFEYFSETQRNKGNFPGRFSGRQFSNSRSEMNVSTLELGDSALYLCASSHRGGEQPQHFGDGTRLSIL.

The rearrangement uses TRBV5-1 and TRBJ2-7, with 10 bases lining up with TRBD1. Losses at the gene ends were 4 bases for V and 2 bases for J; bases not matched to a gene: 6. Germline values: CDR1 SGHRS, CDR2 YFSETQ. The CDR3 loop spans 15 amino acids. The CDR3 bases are TGCGCCAGCAGCGCTCGACAGGGGGCAACCTACGAGCAGTACTTC. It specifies CASSARQGATYEQYF.

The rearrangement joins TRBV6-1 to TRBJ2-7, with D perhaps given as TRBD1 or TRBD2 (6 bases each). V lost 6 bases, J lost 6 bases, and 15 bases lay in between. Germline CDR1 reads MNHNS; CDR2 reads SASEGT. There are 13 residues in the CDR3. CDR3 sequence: CASSQKGGGEQYF. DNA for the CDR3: TGTGCCAGCAGCCAAAAGGGGGGCGGCGAGCAGTACTTC.

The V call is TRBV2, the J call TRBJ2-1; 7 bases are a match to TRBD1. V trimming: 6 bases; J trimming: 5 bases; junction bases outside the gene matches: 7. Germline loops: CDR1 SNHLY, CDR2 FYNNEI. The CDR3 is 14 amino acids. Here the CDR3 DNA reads TGTGCCAGCAGAACAGGGGAAATAAACAATGAGCAGTTCTTC. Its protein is CASRTGEINNEQFF.

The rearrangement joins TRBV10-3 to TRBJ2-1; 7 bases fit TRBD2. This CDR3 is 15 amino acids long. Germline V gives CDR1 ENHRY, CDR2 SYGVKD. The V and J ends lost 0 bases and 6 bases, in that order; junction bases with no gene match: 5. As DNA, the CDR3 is TGTGCCATCAGTGAGTCGAAGTCTAGCGGCAATGAGCAGTTCTTC. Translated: CAISESKSSGNEQFF.

The CDR3 DNA reads TGTGCCAGCAGCAAAAGGGAATTGGGGCCCCCGTCTTATACGCAGTATTTT. This sequence encodes CASSKRELGPPSYTQYF. The gene calls are TRBV21-1 and TRBJ2-3; TRBD1 is the table's D call, not checked against the DNA. TRBV21-1 is termed a pseudogene. This CDR3 contains 17 residues.

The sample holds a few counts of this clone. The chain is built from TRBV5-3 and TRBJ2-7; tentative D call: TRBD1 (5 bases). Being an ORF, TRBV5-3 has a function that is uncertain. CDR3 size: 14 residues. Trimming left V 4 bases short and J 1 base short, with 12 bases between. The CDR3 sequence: CARSLRQLSYEQYF. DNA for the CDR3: TGTGCCAGAAGCCTTCGACAGCTTTCCTACGAGCAGTACTTC.

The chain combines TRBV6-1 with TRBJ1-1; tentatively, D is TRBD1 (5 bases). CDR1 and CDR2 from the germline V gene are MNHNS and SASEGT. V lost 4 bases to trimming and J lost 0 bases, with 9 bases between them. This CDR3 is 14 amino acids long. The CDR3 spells CASSVGGMNTEAFF. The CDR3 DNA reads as TGTGCCAGCAGTGTGGGGGGTATGAACACTGAAGCTTTCTTT.

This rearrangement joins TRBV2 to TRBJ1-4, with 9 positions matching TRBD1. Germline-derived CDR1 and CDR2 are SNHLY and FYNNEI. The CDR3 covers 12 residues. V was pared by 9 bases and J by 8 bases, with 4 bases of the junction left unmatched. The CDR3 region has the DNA TGTGCCAGGGGACAGGGACCCGAAAAACTGTTTTTT. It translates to CARGQGPEKLFF.

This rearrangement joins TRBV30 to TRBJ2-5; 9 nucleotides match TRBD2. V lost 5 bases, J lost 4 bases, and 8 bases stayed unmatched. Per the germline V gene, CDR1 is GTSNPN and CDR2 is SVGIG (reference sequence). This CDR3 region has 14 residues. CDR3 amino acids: CAWAGTSLGETQYF. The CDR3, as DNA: TGTGCCTGGGCCGGGACTAGCTTGGGAGAGACCCAGTACTTC.

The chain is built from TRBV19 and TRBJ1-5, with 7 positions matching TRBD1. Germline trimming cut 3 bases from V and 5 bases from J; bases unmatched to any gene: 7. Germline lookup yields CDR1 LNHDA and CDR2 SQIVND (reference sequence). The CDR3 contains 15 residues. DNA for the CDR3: TGTGCCAGTAGTATGGGTAGGGGGCCGGATCAGCCCCAGCATTTT. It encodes CASSMGRGPDQPQHF. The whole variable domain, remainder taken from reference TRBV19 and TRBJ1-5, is DGGITQSPKYLFRKEGQNVTLSCEQNLNHDAMYWYRQDPGQGLRLIYYSQIVNDFQKGDIAEGYSVSREKKESFPLTVTSAQKNPTAFYLCASSMGRGPDQPQHFGDGTRLSIL.

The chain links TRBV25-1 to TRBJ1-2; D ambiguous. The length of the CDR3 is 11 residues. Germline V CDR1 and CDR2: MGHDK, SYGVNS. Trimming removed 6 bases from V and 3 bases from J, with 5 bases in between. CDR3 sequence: CASRYDYGYTF. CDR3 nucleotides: TGTGCCAGCAGGTACGACTATGGCTACACCTTC.

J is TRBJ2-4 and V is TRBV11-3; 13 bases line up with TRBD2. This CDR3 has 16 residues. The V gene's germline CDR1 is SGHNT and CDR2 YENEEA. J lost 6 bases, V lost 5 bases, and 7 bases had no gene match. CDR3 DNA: TGTGCCAGCAGCGGATCCGGGACTAGCGGGACAAACATTCAGTACTTC. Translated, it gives CASSGSGTSGTNIQYF.

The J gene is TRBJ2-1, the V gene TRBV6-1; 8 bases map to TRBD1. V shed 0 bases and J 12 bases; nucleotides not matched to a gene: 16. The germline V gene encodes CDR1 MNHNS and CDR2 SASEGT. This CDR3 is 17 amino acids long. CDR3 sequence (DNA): TGTGCCAGCAGTGAAGCGCGTTCCGGGACAGGTGGAGTAGGGCAGTTCTTC. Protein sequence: CASSEARSGTGGVGQFF.

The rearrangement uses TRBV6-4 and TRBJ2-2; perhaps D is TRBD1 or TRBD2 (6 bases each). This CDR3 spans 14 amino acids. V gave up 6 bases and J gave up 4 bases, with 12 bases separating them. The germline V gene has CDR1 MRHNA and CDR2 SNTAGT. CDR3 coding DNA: TGTGCCAGCAGCAGCGAGGGGGGCACCGGGGAGCTGTTTTTT. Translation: CASSSEGGTGELFF.

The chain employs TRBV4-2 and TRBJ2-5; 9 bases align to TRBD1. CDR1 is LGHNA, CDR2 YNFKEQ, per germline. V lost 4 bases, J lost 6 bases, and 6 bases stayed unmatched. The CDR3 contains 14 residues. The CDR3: CASSLGTGWQTQYF. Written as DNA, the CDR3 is TGTGCCAGCAGCCTGGGGACAGGGTGGCAGACCCAGTACTTC.

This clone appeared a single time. CDR3 DNA sequence: TGTGCCAGCAGACCGCCGGGCCTCGCGGGCGGGGAGCTGTTTTTT. Amino acids: CASRPPGLAGGELFF. The V call is TRBV7-9, the J call TRBJ2-2, with D tentatively TRBD2 (5 bases). The CDR3 spans 15 residues. Between the trimmed V and J ends, which lost 6 bases and 7 bases, there was a span of 18 bases. Germline V gene data show CDR1 as SEHNR and CDR2 as FQNEAQ (reference sequence).